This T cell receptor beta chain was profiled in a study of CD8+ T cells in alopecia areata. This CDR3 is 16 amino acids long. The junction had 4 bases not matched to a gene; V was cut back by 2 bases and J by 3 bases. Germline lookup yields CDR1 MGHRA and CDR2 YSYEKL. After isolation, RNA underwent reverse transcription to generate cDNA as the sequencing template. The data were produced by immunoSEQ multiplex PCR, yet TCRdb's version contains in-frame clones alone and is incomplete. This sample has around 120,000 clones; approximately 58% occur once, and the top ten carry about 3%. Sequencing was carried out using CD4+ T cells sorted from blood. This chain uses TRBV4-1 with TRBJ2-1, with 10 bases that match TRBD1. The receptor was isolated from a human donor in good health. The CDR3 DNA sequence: TGCGCCAGCAGCCAACGCCGGGACAGGGGCTACAATGAGCAGTTCTTC. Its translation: CASSQRRDRGYNEQFF.